This note documents a single T cell receptor (beta chain) sequence. The CDR3 covers 16 residues. The germline V gene encodes CDR1 SGHRS and CDR2 YFSETQ. The V and J ends lost 0 bases and 3 bases respectively, with 12 bases between them. The data originate from a study of T cell changes during pregnancy in multiple sclerosis. Sequencing used immunoSEQ multiplex PCR; TCRdb keeps in-frame clones, though not all of them. The repertoire holds about 22,000 clones, roughly 90% seen once, with around 0.57% in the top ten. The source of this sequence is a female donor in good health, enrolled as a control in a pregnancy study. The sample consisted of CD4+ T cells from peripheral blood mononuclear cells, taken after pregnancy. The J gene is TRBJ2-2, the V gene TRBV5-1; D perhaps matches TRBD1 (6 bases). The CDR3 nucleotides are TGCGCCAGCAGCTTGGATGCAGGGGTTTACACCGGGGAGCTGTTTTTT. It encodes CASSLDAGVYTGELFF. Full variable domain (outside the CDR3, taken from reference TRBV5-1 and TRBJ2-2): KAGVTQTPRYLIKTRGQQVTLSCSPISGHRSVSWYQQTPGQGLQFLFEYFSETQRNKGNFPGRFSGRQFSNSRSEMNVSTLELGDSALYLCASSLDAGVYTGELFFGEGSRLTVL.